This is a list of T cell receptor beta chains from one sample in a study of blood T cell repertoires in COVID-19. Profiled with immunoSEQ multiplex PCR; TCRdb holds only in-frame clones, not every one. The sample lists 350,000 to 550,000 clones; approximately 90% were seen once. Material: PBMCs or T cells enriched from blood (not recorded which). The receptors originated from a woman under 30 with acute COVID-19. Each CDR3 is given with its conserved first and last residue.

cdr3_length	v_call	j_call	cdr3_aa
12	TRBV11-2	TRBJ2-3	CASSLFLRTQYF
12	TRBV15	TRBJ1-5	CATSRVGQPQHF
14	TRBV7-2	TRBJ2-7	CASSNSGRSYEQYF
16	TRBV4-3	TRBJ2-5	CASSQEYGHPQETQYF
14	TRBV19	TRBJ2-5	CASSQSGRSETQYF
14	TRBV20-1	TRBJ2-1	CSASGDLKDNEQFF
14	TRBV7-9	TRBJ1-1	CASSFGFGNTEAFF
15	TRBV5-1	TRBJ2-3	CASSLLDSSTDTQYF
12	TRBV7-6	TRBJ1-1	CASSTGVGEAFF
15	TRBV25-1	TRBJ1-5	CASSSSGQGYQPQHF
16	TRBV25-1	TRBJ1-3	CASSEWSYLAGNTIYF
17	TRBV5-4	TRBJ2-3	CASSLGQASGGRYTQYF
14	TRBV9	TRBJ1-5	CASSPGGFNQPQHF
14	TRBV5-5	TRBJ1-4	CASSLDHVEEKLFF
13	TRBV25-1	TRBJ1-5	CASTQGVGQPQHF